This T cell receptor beta chain was profiled in a study of patients and donors after allogeneic stem cell transplantation. One entry per CDR3 protein results from TCRdb running MiXCR on the RT-PCR reads. In the table there are approximately 17,000 distinct CDR3 sequences, 27% of which are singletons. This CDR3 is 13 amino acids long. The V end lost 0 bases, the J end lost 3 bases, and 6 bases lay between the germline ends. The germline CDR1 and CDR2 sequences are SGDLS and YYNGEE. The sequenced material came from blood, either unsorted or a sorted T cell fraction (not recorded which). The source is a human donor who was either an allogeneic HSCT recipient or a stem cell or donor lymphocyte infusion donor (not recorded which). It is not recorded whose cells these are; they may come from a transplant donor. The genes are TRBV9 and TRBJ2-5; no reliable D call. This CDR3 reads CASSVGWKETQYF. DNA of the CDR3: TGTGCCAGCAGCGTAGGGTGGAAAGAGACCCAGTACTTC.